This T cell receptor beta chain was recovered during a study of T cell responses to AZD1222 COVID-19 vaccine. The CDR3 extends over 16 amino acids. V was clipped by 5 bases and J by 3 bases, with 17 bases between them. Germline CDR1 is SGHVS and CDR2 is FQNEAQ. Only in-frame clones appear in the TCRdb table, and some are missing; sequencing was by immunoSEQ multiplex PCR. The sample gives about 100,000 clones, approximately 87% of which show up once; 15% to 20% is in the top ten. The sequenced sample was peripheral blood, obtained on day 0 of AZD1222 vaccination. The sequence came from an adult in good health. The J gene is TRBJ2-1, the V gene TRBV7-8, with D perhaps TRBD2 (5 bases). The CDR3 protein is CASSLRAQKGYNEQFF. The CDR3 DNA is TGTGCCAGCAGCCTGCGGGCCCAGAAGGGCTACAATGAGCAGTTCTTC.